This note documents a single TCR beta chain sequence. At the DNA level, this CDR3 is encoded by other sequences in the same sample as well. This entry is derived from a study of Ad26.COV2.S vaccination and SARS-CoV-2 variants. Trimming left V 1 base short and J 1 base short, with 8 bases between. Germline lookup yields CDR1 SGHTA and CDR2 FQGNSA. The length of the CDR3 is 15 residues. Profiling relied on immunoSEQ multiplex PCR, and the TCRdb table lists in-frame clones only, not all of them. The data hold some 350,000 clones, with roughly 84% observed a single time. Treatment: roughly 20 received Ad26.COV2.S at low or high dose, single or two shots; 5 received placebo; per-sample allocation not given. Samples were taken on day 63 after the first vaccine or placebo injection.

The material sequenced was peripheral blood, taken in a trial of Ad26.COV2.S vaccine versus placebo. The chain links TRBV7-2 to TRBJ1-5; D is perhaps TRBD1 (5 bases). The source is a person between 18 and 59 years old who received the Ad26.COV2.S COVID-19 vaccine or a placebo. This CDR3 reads CASSLVGGSNQPQHF. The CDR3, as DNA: TGTGCCAGCAGCTTAGTGGGGGGAAGCAATCAGCCCCAGCATTTT.